The TCR beta chain under discussion was sequenced for a study of T cell responses to AZD1222 COVID-19 vaccine. Study-level findings and limits: Among spike-specific TCRs, nearly half reportedly target unmutated variant regions.

To note about this clone: Its antigen is undetermined.

Assay: immunoSEQ multiplex PCR; the TCRdb copy retains only in-frame clones and omits some. The data hold some 160,000 clones, with roughly 93% observed a single time. The CDR3 sequence is 13 residues long. CDR1 and CDR2 (germline): MNHEY, SMNVEV (reference sequence). Germline trimming cut 5 bases from V and 7 bases from J; bases unmatched to any gene: 4. The TCR sequence derives from an adult who received the AZD1222 COVID-19 vaccine. The sequenced sample was peripheral blood, obtained 28 days after the second AZD1222 dose. This chain uses TRBV27 with TRBJ1-5; 8 bases line up with TRBD1. The chain's CDR3 is CASSAQGAQPQHF. The CDR3 DNA follows: TGTGCCAGCAGTGCGCAGGGGGCCCAGCCCCAGCATTTT.